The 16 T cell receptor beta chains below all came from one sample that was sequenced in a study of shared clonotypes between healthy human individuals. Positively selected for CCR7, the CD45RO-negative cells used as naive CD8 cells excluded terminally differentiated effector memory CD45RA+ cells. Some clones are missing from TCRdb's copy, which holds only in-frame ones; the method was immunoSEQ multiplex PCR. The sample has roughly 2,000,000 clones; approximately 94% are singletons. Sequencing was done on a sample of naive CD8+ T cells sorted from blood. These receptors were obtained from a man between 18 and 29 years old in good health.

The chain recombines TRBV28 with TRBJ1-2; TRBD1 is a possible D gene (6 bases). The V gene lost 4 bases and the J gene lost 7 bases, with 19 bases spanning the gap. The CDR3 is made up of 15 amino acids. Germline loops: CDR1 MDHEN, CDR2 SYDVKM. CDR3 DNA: TGTGCCAGCAGTTATCTCCCTACAGGGTCGGGTGGCTACACCTTC. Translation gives CASSYLPTGSGGYTF.

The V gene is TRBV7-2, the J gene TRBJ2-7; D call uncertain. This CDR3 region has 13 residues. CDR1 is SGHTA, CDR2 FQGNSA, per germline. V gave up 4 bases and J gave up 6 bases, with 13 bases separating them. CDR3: CASSYTLNGEQYF. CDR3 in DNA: TGTGCCAGCAGCTATACCTTAAACGGCGAGCAGTACTTC. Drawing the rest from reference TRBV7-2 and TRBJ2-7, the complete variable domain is GAGVSQSPSNKVTEKGKDVELRCDPISGHTALYWYRQSLGQGLEFLIYFQGNSAPDKSGLPSDRFSAERTGGSVSTLTIQRTQQEDSAVYLCASSYTLNGEQYFGPGTRLTVT.

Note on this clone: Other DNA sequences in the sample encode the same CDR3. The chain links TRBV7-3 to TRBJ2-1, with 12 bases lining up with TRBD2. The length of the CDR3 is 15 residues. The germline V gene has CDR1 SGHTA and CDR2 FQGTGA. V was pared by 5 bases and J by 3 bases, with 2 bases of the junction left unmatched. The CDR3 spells CASSPSGGVYNEQFF. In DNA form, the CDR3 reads TGTGCCAGCAGCCCTAGCGGGGGGGTCTACAATGAGCAGTTCTTC. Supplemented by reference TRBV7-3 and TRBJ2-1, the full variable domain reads GAGVSQTPSNKVTEKGKYVELRCDPISGHTALYWYRQSLGQGPEFLIYFQGTGAADDSGLPNDRFFAVRPEGSVSTLKIQRTERGDSAVYLCASSPSGGVYNEQFFGPGTRLTVL.

The chain's CDR3 is CASSHPAGAPGELFF. As DNA, the CDR3 is TGTGCCAGCAGCCACCCCGCGGGGGCCCCCGGGGAGCTGTTTTTT. V gene TRBV7-9 combines with J gene TRBJ2-2; maybe TRBD2 (7 bases). The ends were cut back, 5 bases at V and 6 bases at J, with 16 bases in the middle. Germline loops: CDR1 SEHNR, CDR2 FQNEAQ (reference sequence). This CDR3 has 15 residues.

CDR3 in DNA: TGTGCCACCTCCCGGGGGGGGGAGCAGTACTTC. Its protein product is CATSRGGEQYF. The chain employs TRBV27 and TRBJ2-7; 8 positions agree with TRBD2. V lost 10 bases to trimming and J lost 7 bases; unmatched junction nucleotides: 6. The CDR3 has 11 amino acids. In germline, CDR1 is MNHEY, CDR2 SMNVEV (reference sequence).

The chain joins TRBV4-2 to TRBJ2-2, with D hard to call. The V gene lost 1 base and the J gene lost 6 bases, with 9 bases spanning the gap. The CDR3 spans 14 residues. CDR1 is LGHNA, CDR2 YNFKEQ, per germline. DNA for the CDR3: TGTGCCAGCAGCCAAGTAGCAGGCGCCGGGGAGCTGTTTTTT. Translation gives CASSQVAGAGELFF.

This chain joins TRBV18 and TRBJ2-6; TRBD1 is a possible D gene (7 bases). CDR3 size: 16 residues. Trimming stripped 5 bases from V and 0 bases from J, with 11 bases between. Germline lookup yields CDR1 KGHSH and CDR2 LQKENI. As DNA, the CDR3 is TGTGCCAGCTCAGCGGGACAGCTCTCTGGGGCCAACGTCCTGACTTTC. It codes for CASSAGQLSGANVLTF.

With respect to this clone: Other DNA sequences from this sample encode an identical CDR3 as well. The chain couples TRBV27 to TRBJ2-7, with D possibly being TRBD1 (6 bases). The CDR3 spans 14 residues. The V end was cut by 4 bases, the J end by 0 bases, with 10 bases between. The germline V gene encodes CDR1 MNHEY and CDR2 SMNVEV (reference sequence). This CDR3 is CASSSTGSSYEQYF. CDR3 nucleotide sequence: TGTGCCAGCAGTTCCACAGGGAGCTCCTACGAGCAGTACTTC.

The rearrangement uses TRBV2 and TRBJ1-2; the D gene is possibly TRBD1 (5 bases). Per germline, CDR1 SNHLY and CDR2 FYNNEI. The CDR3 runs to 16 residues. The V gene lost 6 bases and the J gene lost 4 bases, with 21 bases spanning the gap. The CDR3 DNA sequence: TGTGCCAGCAGCGGGGATTTTAGACAGAATAGCTATGGCTACACCTTC. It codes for CASSGDFRQNSYGYTF. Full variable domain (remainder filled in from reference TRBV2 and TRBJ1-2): EPEVTQTPSHQVTQMGQEVILRCVPISNHLYFYWYRQILGQKVEFLVSFYNNEISEKSEIFDDQFSVERPDGSNFTLKIRSTKLEDSAMYFCASSGDFRQNSYGYTFGSGTRLTVV.

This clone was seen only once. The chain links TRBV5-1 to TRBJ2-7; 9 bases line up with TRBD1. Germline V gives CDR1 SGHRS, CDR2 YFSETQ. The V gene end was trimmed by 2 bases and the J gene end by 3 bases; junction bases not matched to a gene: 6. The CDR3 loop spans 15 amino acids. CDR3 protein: CASSLQGQGHYEQYF. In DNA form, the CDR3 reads TGCGCCAGCAGCTTACAGGGACAGGGACACTACGAGCAGTACTTC. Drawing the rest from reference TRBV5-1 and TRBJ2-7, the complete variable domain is KAGVTQTPRYLIKTRGQQVTLSCSPISGHRSVSWYQQTPGQGLQFLFEYFSETQRNKGNFPGRFSGRQFSNSRSEMNVSTLELGDSALYLCASSLQGQGHYEQYFGPGTRLTVT.

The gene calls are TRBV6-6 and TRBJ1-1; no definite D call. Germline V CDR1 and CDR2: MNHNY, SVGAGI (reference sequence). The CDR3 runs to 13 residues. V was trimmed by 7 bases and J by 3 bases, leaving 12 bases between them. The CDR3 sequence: CASMRGLDTEAFF. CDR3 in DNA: TGTGCCAGCATGAGAGGACTAGACACTGAAGCTTTCTTT.

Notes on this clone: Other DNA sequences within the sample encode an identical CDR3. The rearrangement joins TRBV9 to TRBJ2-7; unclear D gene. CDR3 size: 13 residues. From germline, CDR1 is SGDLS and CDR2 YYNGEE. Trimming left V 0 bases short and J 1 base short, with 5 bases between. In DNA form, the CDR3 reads TGTGCCAGCAGCGTAGGACAATCCTACGAGCAGTACTTC. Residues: CASSVGQSYEQYF.

The CDR3 region is CASSGSGRDNSPLHF. In DNA form, the CDR3 reads TGTGCCAGCAGCGGTTCGGGGAGGGATAATTCACCCCTCCACTTT. The chain joins TRBV9 to TRBJ1-6; D is unresolved. This CDR3 is 15 amino acids long. CDR1 is SGDLS and CDR2 is YYNGEE in the germline V gene. The ends were cut back, 3 bases at V and 5 bases at J, with 12 bases in the middle.

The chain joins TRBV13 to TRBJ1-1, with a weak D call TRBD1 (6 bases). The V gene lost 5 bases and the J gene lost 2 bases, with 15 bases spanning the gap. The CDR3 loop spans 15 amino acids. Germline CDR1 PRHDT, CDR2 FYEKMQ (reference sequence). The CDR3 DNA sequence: TGTGCCAGCAGCCTCGACACAGGGATCAACACTGAAGCTTTCTTT. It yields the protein CASSLDTGINTEAFF.

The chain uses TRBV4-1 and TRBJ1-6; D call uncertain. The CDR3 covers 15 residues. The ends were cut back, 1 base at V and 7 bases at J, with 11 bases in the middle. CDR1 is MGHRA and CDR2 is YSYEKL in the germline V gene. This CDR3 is CASSQAGRGNSPLHF. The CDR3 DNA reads TGCGCCAGCAGCCAAGCCGGTAGAGGGAATTCACCCCTCCACTTT.

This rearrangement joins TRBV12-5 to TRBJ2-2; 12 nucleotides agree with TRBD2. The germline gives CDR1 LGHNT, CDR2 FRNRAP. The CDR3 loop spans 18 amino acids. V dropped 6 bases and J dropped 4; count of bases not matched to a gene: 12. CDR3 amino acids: CASGSPSGRALVTGELFF. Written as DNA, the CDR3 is TGTGCTAGTGGCTCCCCTAGCGGGAGGGCCCTCGTCACCGGGGAGCTGTTTTTT.